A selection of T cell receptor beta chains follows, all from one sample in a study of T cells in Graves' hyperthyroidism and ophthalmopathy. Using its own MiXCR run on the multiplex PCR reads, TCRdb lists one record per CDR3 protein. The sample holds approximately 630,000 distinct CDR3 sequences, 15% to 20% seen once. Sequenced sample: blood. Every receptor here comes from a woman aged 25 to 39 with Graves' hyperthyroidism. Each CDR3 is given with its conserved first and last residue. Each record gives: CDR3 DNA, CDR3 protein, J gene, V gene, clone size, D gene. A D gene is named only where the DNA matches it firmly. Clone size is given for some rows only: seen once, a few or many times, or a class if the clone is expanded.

DNA: TGTGCCAGCAGCCTCGACAGGAGGGCGACTGAAGCTTTCTTT; CDR3: CASSLDRRATEAFF; J: TRBJ1-1; V: TRBV6-1; size: few; D: NA
DNA: TGTGCCAGCGGTACTCTACAAGAGACCCAGTACTTC; CDR3: CASGTLQETQYF; J: TRBJ2-5; V: TRBV28; size: many; D: NA
DNA: TGTGCCAGCAGCTCCCAAGGTGGGGGGACCTTGGATACGCAGTATTTT; CDR3: CASSSQGGGTLDTQYF; J: TRBJ2-3; V: TRBV11-2; size: many; D: NA
DNA: TGTGCCAGCAGCTTCTCATCGCGGCAAGAGACCCAGTACTTC; CDR3: CASSFSSRQETQYF; J: TRBJ2-5; V: TRBV7-2; size: many; D: NA
DNA: TGTGCCAGCAGTTATGGACAGCCTATCACTGAAGCTTTCTTT; CDR3: CASSYGQPITEAFF; J: TRBJ1-1; V: TRBV12-3/TRBV12-4; size: many; D: NA
DNA: TGCAGTGCTAATATGATACAGCGGGGATACGAGCAGTACTTC; CDR3: CSANMIQRGYEQYF; J: TRBJ2-7; V: TRBV20-1; size: few; D: TRBD2
DNA: TGTGCCAGCACTTACTCGTCGGGGGGAAATGAGCAGTTCTTC; CDR3: CASTYSSGGNEQFF; J: TRBJ2-1; V: TRBV6-2/TRBV6-3; size: NA; D: TRBD2
DNA: TGTGCCAGCAGCTTAGCGTATAGCCACGAGCAGTACTTC; CDR3: CASSLAYSHEQYF; J: TRBJ2-7; V: TRBV7-9; size: many; D: NA
DNA: TGCGCCAGCAGCCAAGAAAGGGTCAGGGTAGAGGCGGGGAACACCGGGGAGCTGTTTTTT; CDR3: CASSQERVRVEAGNTGELFF; J: TRBJ2-2; V: TRBV4-3; size: NA; D: NA
DNA: TGTGCCAGCAGCAACGGGCTTGCCTACGAGCAGTACTTC; CDR3: CASSNGLAYEQYF; J: TRBJ2-7; V: TRBV7-9; size: many; D: NA
DNA: TGCGCCAGCAGCACTAGCGGGGGCACAGATACGCAGTATTTT; CDR3: CASSTSGGTDTQYF; J: TRBJ2-3; V: TRBV5-1; size: many; D: TRBD2
DNA: TGTGCCAGCAGCTTAGGGTGGAACAATGAGCAGTTCTTC; CDR3: CASSLGWNNEQFF; J: TRBJ2-1; V: TRBV11-2; size: many; D: NA
DNA: TGCAGTGCTAGAATTCGGCAGCCGATTGAAGCTTTCTTT; CDR3: CSARIRQPIEAFF; J: TRBJ1-1; V: TRBV20-1; size: many; D: NA
DNA: TGTGCCAGCAGTTTGTCGGGGTCCCTTCCCTACGAGCAGTACTTC; CDR3: CASSLSGSLPYEQYF; J: TRBJ2-7; V: TRBV28; size: few; D: NA
DNA: TGTGCCAGCAGTTTATCGATGGTAGCGGGAGGGCCGGAGTACGAGCAGTACTTC; CDR3: CASSLSMVAGGPEYEQYF; J: TRBJ2-7; V: TRBV27; size: few; D: TRBD2
DNA: TGTGCCAGCAGTGAAGTAAAAGAAGCTTTCTTT; CDR3: CASSEVKEAFF; J: TRBJ1-1; V: TRBV6-1; size: NA; D: NA
DNA: TGCAGTGCTAGAGATTCTGTCCTTGTGGGTGAGGGCGAGCAGTACTTC; CDR3: CSARDSVLVGEGEQYF; J: TRBJ2-7; V: TRBV20-1; size: many; D: NA
DNA: TGTGCCAGCAGTGATTGGACAGGGATATCCGGGGAGCTGTTTTTT; CDR3: CASSDWTGISGELFF; J: TRBJ2-2; V: TRBV6-1; size: few; D: TRBD1
DNA: TGCAGCGTTGGAGAGGTGGGGGGTAGGCAGCCCCAGCATTTT; CDR3: CSVGEVGGRQPQHF; J: TRBJ1-5; V: TRBV29-1; size: many; D: NA
DNA: TGTGCCAGCAGCCACCGCGACAGGGGATACACAGATACGCAGTATTTT; CDR3: CASSHRDRGYTDTQYF; J: TRBJ2-3; V: TRBV4-2; size: NA; D: TRBD1
DNA: TGTGCCAGCACCCCTTTTAGCGGGAGGGTACCCAATGAGCAGTTCTTC; CDR3: CASTPFSGRVPNEQFF; J: TRBJ2-1; V: TRBV9; size: NA; D: TRBD2
DNA: TGTGCCAGCAGTTTAGAAGCGGGCAGTAGCACAGATACGCAGTATTTT; CDR3: CASSLEAGSSTDTQYF; J: TRBJ2-3; V: TRBV27; size: few; D: NA
DNA: TGTGCCAGTAGTATTAAGGGCAGCAACTACGAGCAGTACTTC; CDR3: CASSIKGSNYEQYF; J: TRBJ2-7; V: TRBV19; size: many; D: NA
DNA: TGTGCCAGCAGTTACCACCTTGGGGACAGCCCCTCCAATGAGCAGTTCTTC; CDR3: CASSYHLGDSPSNEQFF; J: TRBJ2-1; V: TRBV6-9; size: NA; D: TRBD1
DNA: TGTGCCAGCAGTTACGTCGATGAGCAGTTCTTC; CDR3: CASSYVDEQFF; J: TRBJ2-1; V: TRBV3-1; size: many; D: NA
DNA: TGTGCCAGCAGCTCCCTCATAACGGGACTAGCGGGATACGAGCAGTACTTC; CDR3: CASSSLITGLAGYEQYF; J: TRBJ2-7; V: TRBV5-6; size: few; D: TRBD2
DNA: TGTGTCAGCAGGGGTCGAGGGGGCGACTCCTACGAGCAGTACTTC; CDR3: CVSRGRGGDSYEQYF; J: TRBJ2-7; V: TRBV28; size: NA; D: TRBD1
DNA: TGTGCCAGCAGTAAAAACCGGGACAGGGGTAACGAGCAGTACTTC; CDR3: CASSKNRDRGNEQYF; J: TRBJ2-7; V: TRBV6-1; size: NA; D: TRBD1
DNA: TGCGCCAGCAGCCAAGGTGGAGGACAAGCGAATTCACCCCTCCACTTT; CDR3: CASSQGGGQANSPLHF; J: TRBJ1-6; V: TRBV4-1; size: few; D: NA
DNA: TGTGCCAGCACCTACGCAGGGATTTCTGGGGCCAACGTCCTGACTTTC; CDR3: CASTYAGISGANVLTF; J: TRBJ2-6; V: TRBV28; size: many; D: NA
DNA: TGTGCCAGCAGCCAAGATCCTGGAGGATCTAACGAGCAGTACTTC; CDR3: CASSQDPGGSNEQYF; J: TRBJ2-7; V: TRBV4-2; size: few; D: NA
DNA: TGTGCCAGCACGGGCGGGGGCCCAGATACGCAGTATTTT; CDR3: CASTGGGPDTQYF; J: TRBJ2-3; V: TRBV12-3/TRBV12-4; size: many; D: NA
DNA: TGCAGTGCTAGAGTTACTAGCGGAGGCTACAATGAGCAGTTCTTC; CDR3: CSARVTSGGYNEQFF; J: TRBJ2-1; V: TRBV20-1; size: few; D: TRBD2
DNA: TGCAGTGCCCCCCCTAGTCAAAGGACAGATACGCAGTATTTT; CDR3: CSAPPSQRTDTQYF; J: TRBJ2-3; V: TRBV20-1; size: NA; D: NA